This TCR beta chain derives from a study of cytomegalovirus exposure and HLA in healthy donors. Regarding the study as a whole: What a later analysis reportedly showed was that an Asian-associated ancestry cluster had fewer N-insertions than the 666-donor mean. The study recorded more than 150 TCR beta chains that were cytomegalovirus-associated. In a later analysis, common viral pathogens appeared linked to several of the most significant clusters.

This clone showed up just once. Its specificity is not known. A multiplex PCR was run with 60 Vbeta primers and 13 Jbeta primers. Produced via immunoSEQ multiplex PCR; TCRdb's table is partial and in-frame only. In the table there are some 150,000 clones, approximately 68% of which are singletons. Germline V lookup: CDR1 SGDLS, CDR2 YYNGEE. The CDR3 contains 15 residues. Germline trimming cut 4 bases from V and 6 bases from J; bases unmatched to any gene: 11. The origin of this receptor is a man between 35 and 55 years old in good health and CMV-seronegative. J is TRBJ2-7 and V is TRBV9; 9 nucleotides match TRBD2. The sample taken for sequencing was PBMCs. CDR3 bases: TGTGCCAGCAGCCCTACCCCGGGACTAGCATCCGAGCAGTACTTC. Encoded protein: CASSPTPGLASEQYF.